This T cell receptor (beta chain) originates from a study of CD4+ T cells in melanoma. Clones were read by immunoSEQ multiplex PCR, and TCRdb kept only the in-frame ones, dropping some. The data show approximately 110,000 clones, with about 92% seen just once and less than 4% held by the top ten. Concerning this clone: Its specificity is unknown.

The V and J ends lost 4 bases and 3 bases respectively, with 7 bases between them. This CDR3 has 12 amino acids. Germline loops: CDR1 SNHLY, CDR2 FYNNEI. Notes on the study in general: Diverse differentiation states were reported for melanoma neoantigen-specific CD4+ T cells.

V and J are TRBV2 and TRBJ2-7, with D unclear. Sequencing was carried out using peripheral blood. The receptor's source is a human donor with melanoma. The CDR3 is CASSVVGYEQYF. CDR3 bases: TGTGCCAGCAGTGTGGTGGGCTACGAGCAGTACTTC.